This T cell receptor beta chain appears in the sequencing data of a study of regulatory T cells in long-lasting Graves disease. General study findings and limits: TRBV28 was favored in persistent disease, as were TRBJ1-2 and TRBJ2-5.

The time point here: persistent/refractory GD, antithyroid drugs over 5 years with positive TRAb. Making the TCR library involved RNA that had been extracted from PBMCs. Sequencing libraries for TCR beta were prepared with iRepertoire HTBI primers and Arm-PCR of CDR3 regions. TCRdb re-analysed the multiplex PCR reads in MiXCR, keeping a single row per CDR3 protein. This table holds some 430,000 distinct CDR3 sequences, about 22% found once. Trimming stripped 6 bases from V and 1 base from J, with 15 bases between. This CDR3 region has 15 residues. Germline V lookup: CDR1 SGHAT, CDR2 FQNNGV. This clonotype was seen at least ten times. The antigen is unknown.

The origin of this receptor is a female donor with Graves disease. The input for sequencing was peripheral blood mononuclear cells (PBMCs), taken when the disease was refractory, from a patient treated with antithyroid drugs. The gene calls are TRBV11-2 and TRBJ2-5, with D possibly TRBD2 on 5 matching bases. This CDR3 reads CASSRNSDAQETQYF. The CDR3 bases are TGTGCCAGCAGTCGGAATAGCGACGCCCAAGAGACCCAGTACTTC.